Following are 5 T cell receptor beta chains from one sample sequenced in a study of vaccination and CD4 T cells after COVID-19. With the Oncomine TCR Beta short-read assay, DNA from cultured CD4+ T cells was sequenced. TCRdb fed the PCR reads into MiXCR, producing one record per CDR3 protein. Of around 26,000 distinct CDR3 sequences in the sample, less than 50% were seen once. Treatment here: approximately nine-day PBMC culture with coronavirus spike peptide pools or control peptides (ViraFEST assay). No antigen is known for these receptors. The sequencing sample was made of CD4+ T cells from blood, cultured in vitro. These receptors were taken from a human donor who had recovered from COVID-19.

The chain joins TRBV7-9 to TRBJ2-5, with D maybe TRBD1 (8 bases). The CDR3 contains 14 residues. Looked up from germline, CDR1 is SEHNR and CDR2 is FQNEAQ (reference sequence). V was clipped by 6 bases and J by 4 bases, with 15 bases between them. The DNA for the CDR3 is TGTGCCAGCAGGGAAACAGGGGGGGCAGAGACCCAGTACTTC. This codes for CASRETGGAETQYF.

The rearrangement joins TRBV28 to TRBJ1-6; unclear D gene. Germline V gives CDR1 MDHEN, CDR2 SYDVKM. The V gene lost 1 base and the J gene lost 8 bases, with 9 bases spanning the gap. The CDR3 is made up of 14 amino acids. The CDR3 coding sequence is TGTGCCAGCAGTTTATCGCAGCGGGATTCACCCCTCCACTTT. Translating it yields CASSLSQRDSPLHF.

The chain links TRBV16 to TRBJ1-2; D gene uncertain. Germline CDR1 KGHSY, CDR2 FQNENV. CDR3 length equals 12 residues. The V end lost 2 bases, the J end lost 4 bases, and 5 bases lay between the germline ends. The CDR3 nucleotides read TGTGCCAGCAGCCAAAACGCCTATGGCTACACCTTC. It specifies CASSQNAYGYTF.

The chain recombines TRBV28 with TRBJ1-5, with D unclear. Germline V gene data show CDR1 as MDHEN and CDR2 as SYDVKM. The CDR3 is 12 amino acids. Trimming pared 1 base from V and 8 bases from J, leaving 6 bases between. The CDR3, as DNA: TGTGCCAGCAGTTTATCTTGGGAGCCCCAGCATTTT. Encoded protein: CASSLSWEPQHF.

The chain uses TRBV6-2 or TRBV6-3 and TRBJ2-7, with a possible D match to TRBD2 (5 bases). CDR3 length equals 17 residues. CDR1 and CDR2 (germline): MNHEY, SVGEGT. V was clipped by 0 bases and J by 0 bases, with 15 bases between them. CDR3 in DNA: TGTGCCAGCAGTTACTCGAATCAAGGACTGACCTCCTACGAGCAGTACTTC. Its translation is CASSYSNQGLTSYEQYF.